This T cell receptor beta chain was captured in a study of Graves' ophthalmopathy and Graves' hyperthyroidism. Amplifying from RNA transcripts, the study obtained TCR beta CDR3 regions. HTBI primers primed a first-round RT-PCR, and a second-round multiplex PCR followed. MiXCR, applied by TCRdb to the multiplex PCR reads, yields one record per CDR3 protein. There are 260,000 or so distinct CDR3 sequences in the sample; approximately 42% occur only once, and around half lies in the top ten. The CDR3 is made up of 13 amino acids. The germline CDR1 and CDR2 sequences are ENHRY and SYGVKD. The germline V and J ends were trimmed by 0 bases and 2 bases, with 4 bases remaining between them.

The genes are TRBV10-3 and TRBJ1-1; no reliable D call. The sequence came from an adult man with Graves' ophthalmopathy. The specimen sequenced was peripheral blood. This CDR3 reads CAISESGNTEAFF. CDR3 DNA: TGTGCCATCAGTGAGTCCGGTAACACTGAAGCTTTCTTT.